The sample holds many counts of the clone carrying this TCR beta chain. This sample stems from a study of T cells in Graves' hyperthyroidism and ophthalmopathy. Authors of the study amplified TCR beta CDR3 regions from RNA transcripts. The study used the HTBI primer set for a first-round RT-PCR of the TCR CDR3. TCRdb re-analysed the multiplex PCR reads in MiXCR, keeping a single row per CDR3 protein. The data show approximately 590,000 distinct CDR3 sequences, with 15% to 19% seen just once and roughly 7.3% held by the top ten. The germline gives CDR1 MNHEY, CDR2 SVGEGT. V was trimmed by 0 bases and J by 1 base, leaving 10 bases between them. The length of the CDR3 is 15 residues.

Sample: blood. The chain uses TRBV6-2 or TRBV6-3 and TRBJ2-7; D possibly corresponds to TRBD1 (5 bases). This clonotype was sampled from a woman in her 30s with Graves' hyperthyroidism. This CDR3 reads CASSYSPGPSYEQYF. The CDR3 bases are TGTGCCAGCAGTTACTCGCCAGGGCCGTCCTACGAGCAGTACTTC.